This TCR beta chain derives from a study of blood T cell repertoires in COVID-19. The overall study: The United States, Italy and Spain supplied acute and convalescent COVID-19 samples. The analysed material was cDNA or gDNA that came from T cells, B-cell-depleted T cells, or PBMCs.

Authors' analysis steps: Reference gene primer amplification gave estimated nucleated cell counts. TCRdb's table, derived via immunoSEQ multiplex PCR, lists solely in-frame clones and lacks some. V and J calls and clone size are those listed in that table; D and trimming were worked out from the DNA. Of 95,000 to 110,000 clones in the sample, roughly nine tenths were seen once. V was trimmed by 3 bases and J by 5 bases, leaving 14 bases between them. Germline values: CDR1 SGHNT, CDR2 YENEEA. This CDR3 has 15 amino acids. The sequenced sample consisted of peripheral blood. This sequence originates from a human donor in a cohort sampled during active COVID-19. This chain connects TRBV11-3 to TRBJ2-1, with a tentative D call TRBD2 (6 bases). For the CDR3, the DNA is TGTGCCAGCAGCTTGTCAGGGCTAGCGAACAATGAGCAGTTCTTC. Translation: CASSLSGLANNEQFF.